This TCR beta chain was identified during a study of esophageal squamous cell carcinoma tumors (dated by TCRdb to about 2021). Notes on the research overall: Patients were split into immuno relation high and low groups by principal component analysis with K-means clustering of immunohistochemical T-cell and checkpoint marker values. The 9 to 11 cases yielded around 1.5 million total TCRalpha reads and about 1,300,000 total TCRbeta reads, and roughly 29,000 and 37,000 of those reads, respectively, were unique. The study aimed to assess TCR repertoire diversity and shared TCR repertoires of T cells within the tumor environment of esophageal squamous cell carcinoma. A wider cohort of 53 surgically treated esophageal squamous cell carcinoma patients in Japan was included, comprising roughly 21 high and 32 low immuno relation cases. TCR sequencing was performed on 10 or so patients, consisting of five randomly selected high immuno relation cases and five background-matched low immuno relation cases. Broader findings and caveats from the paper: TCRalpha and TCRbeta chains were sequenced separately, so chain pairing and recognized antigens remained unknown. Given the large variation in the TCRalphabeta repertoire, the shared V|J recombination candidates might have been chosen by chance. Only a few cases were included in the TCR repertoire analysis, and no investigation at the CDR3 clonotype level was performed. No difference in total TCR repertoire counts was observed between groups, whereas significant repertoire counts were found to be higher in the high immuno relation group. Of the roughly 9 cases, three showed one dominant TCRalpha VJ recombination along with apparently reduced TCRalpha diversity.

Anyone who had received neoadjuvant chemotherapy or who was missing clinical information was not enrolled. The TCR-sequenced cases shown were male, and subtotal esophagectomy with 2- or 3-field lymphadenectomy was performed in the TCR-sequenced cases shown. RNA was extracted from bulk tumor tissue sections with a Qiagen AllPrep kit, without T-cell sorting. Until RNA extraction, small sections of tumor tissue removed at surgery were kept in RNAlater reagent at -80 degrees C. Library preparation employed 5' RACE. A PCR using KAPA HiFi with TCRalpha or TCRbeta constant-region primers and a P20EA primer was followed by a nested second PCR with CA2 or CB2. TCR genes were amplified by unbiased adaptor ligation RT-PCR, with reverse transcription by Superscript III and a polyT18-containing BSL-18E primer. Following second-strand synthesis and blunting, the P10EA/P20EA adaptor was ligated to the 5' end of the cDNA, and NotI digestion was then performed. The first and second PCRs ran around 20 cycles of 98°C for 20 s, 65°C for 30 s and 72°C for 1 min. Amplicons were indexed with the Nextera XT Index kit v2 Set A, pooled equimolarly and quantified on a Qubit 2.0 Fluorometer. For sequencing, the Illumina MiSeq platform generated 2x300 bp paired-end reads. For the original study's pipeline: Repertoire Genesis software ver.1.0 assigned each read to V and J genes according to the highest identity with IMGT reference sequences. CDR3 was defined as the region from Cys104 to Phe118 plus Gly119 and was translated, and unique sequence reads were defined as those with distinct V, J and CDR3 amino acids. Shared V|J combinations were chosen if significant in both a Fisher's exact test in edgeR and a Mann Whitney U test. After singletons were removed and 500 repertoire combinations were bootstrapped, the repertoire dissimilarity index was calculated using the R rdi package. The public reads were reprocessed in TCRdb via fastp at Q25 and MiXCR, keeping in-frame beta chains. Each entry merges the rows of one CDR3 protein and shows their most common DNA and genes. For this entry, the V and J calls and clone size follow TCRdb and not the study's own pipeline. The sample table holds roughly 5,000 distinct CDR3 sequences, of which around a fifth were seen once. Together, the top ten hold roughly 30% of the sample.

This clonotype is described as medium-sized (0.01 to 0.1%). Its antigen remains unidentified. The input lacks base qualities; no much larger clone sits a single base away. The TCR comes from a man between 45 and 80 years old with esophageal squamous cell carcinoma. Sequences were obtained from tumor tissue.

The DNA is as follows: TGTGCCAGTTCCAATGGGGTATCTAGTCACGAGCAGTACTTC. This yields the protein CASSNGVSSHEQYF. The V and J segments used are TRBV19 and TRBJ2-7, with the D gene not confidently named. V is shortened by 8 bases, J by 5 bases, and the region joining them spans 19 bases. From cysteine to phenylalanine, the CDR3 is 14 amino acids long. Just the 42-base CDR3 DNA is kept, in frame starting at base 1. Sequences LNHDA (CDR1) and SQIVND (CDR2) are obtained from the germline V gene (reference sequence).